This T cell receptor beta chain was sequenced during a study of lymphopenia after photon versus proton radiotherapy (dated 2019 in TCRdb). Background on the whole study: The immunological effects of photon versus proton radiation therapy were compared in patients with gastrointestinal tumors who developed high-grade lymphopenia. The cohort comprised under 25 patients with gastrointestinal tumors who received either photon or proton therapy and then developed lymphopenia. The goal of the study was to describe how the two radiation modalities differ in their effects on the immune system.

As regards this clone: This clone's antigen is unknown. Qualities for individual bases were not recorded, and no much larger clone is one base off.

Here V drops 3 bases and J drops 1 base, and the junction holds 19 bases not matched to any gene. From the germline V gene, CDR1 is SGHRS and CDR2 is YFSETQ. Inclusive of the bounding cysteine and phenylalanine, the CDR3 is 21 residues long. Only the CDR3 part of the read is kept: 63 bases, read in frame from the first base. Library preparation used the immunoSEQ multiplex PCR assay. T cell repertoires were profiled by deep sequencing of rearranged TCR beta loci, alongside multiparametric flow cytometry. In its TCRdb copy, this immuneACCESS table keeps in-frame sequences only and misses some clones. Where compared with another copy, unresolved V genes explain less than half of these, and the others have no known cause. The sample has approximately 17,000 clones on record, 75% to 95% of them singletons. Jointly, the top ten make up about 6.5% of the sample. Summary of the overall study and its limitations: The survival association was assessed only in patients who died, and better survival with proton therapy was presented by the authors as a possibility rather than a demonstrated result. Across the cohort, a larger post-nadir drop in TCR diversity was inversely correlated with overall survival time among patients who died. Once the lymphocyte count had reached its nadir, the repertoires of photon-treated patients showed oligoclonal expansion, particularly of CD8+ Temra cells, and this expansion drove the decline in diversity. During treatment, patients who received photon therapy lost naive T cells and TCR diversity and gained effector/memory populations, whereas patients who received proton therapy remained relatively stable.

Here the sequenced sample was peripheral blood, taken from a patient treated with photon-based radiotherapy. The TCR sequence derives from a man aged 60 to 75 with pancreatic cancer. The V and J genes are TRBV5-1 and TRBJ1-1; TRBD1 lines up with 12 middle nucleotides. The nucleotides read TGCGCCAGCAGCTCGGCCGGGACAGGGGGCAGGTTAGGGGTGAAGAACACTGAAGCTTTCTTT. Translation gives CASSSAGTGGRLGVKNTEAFF. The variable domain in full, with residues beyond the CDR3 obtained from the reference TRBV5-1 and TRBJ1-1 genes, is KAGVTQTPRYLIKTRGQQVTLSCSPISGHRSVSWYQQTPGQGLQFLFEYFSETQRNKGNFPGRFSGRQFSNSRSEMNVSTLELGDSALYLCASSSAGTGGRLGVKNTEAFFGQGTRLTVV.